The 7 T cell receptor beta chains presented below share a single source sample, sequenced in a study of blood T cell repertoires in COVID-19. Clones were read by immunoSEQ multiplex PCR, and TCRdb kept only the in-frame ones, dropping some. The repertoire includes approximately 220,000 clones, about four fifths of them detected once, and 1.3% sits in the top ten. Sequencing input: PBMCs or T cells enriched from blood (not recorded which). These receptors came from a middle-aged woman with acute COVID-19.

V and J are TRBV6-1 and TRBJ2-5, with a weak D call TRBD2 (5 bases). The V end lost 0 bases, the J end lost 2 bases, and 13 bases lay between the germline ends. CDR3 length: 16 amino acids. Germline V gene sequence: CDR1 MNHNS, CDR2 SASEGT. As DNA, the CDR3 is TGTGCCAGCAGTGAAGCGCCACTAGATAGACAAGAGACCCAGTACTTC. Translating it yields CASSEAPLDRQETQYF.

The chain carries TRBV2 and TRBJ1-1, with a weak D call TRBD1 (5 bases). CDR1 and CDR2 (germline): SNHLY, FYNNEI. The germline V and J ends were trimmed by 5 bases and 1 base, with 8 bases remaining between them. CDR3 length: 13 residues. The chain's CDR3 is CASSPGWNTEAFF. Here the CDR3 DNA reads TGTGCCAGCAGTCCAGGGTGGAACACTGAAGCTTTCTTT.

The rearrangement uses TRBV12-5 and TRBJ2-1, with 13 bases matching TRBD2. The CDR3 covers 17 residues. The germline V gene encodes CDR1 LGHNT and CDR2 FRNRAP. V lost 8 bases, J lost 4 bases, and 11 bases stayed unmatched. CDR3 in DNA: TGTGCTAGTCAAAAGCCGGGACTAGCGGGATCTTACAATGAGCAGTTCTTC. It yields the protein CASQKPGLAGSYNEQFF.

This rearrangement joins TRBV7-9 to TRBJ1-4; possibly TRBD1 for D (6 bases). The V gene lost 4 bases and the J gene lost 8 bases, with 11 bases spanning the gap. The CDR3 sequence is 13 residues long. The germline V gene has CDR1 SEHNR and CDR2 FQNEAQ (reference sequence). The CDR3 sequence is CASSWTVDEKLFF. DNA of the CDR3: TGTGCCAGCAGCTGGACAGTGGACGAAAAACTGTTTTTT.

This chain joins TRBV15 and TRBJ2-1; the match to TRBD2 covers 13 bases. This CDR3 region has 17 residues. Trimming removed 2 bases from V and 3 bases from J; junction bases left unmatched: 4. Germline CDR1 and CDR2: LNHNV and YYDKDF (reference sequence). The CDR3 sequence is CATSRPGTSGDYNEQFF. Here the CDR3 DNA reads TGTGCCACCAGCAGACCCGGGACTAGCGGGGACTACAATGAGCAGTTCTTC.

The V call is TRBV12-3 or TRBV12-4, the J call TRBJ1-2; maybe TRBD1 (6 bases). V lost 11 bases to trimming and J lost 3 bases, with 16 bases between them. The CDR3 covers 13 residues. CDR3 loop: CASSAGADYGYTF. The CDR3 DNA sequence: TGTGCCTCCTCAGCGGGGGCGGACTATGGCTACACCTTC.

The chain uses TRBV28 and TRBJ2-1; 12 bases agree with TRBD1. Germline V CDR1 and CDR2: MDHEN, SYDVKM. There are 17 residues in the CDR3. V lost 3 bases, J lost 6 bases, and 9 bases stayed unmatched. DNA of the CDR3: TGTGCCAGCAGTTTCCCAACGGGACAGGGGGCCGGCAATGAGCAGTTCTTC. Its translation is CASSFPTGQGAGNEQFF.